Described below is a single T cell receptor beta chain sequence and its context. Generated by immunoSEQ multiplex PCR, the TCRdb table keeps only in-frame clones and is missing some. The sample yields around 40,000 clones, about 80% seen once. The source of the sample is a study of OX40 agonist ivuxolimab in advanced cancers. The starting material was CD4+ or CD8+ T cells sorted from blood, obtained in a trial of the OX40 agonist ivuxolimab. The TCR originated in an adult with an advanced solid tumor such as melanoma, head and neck, liver or kidney cancer.

This chain's CDR3 is CASSLDAGNEQFF. The CDR3 DNA follows: TGTGCCAGCAGCTTAGACGCGGGAAATGAGCAGTTCTTC. J is TRBJ2-1 and V is TRBV7-9; maybe TRBD2 (6 bases). The length of the CDR3 is 13 residues. V shed 1 base and J shed 7 bases, with 8 bases lying between them. The germline gives CDR1 SEHNR, CDR2 FQNEAQ (reference sequence).